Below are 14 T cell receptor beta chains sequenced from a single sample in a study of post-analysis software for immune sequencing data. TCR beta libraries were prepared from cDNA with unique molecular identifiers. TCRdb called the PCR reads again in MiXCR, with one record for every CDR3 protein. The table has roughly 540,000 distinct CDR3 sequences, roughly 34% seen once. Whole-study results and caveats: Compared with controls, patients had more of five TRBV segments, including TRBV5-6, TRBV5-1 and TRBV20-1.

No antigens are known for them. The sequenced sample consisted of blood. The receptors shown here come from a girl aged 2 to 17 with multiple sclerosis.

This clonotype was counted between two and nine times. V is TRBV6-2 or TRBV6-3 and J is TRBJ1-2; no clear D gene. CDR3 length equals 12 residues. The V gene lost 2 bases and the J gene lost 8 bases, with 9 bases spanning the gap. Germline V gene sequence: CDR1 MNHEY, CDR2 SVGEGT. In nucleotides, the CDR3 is TGTGCCAGCAGTTACGGCTCTACCGGCTACACCTTC. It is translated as CASSYGSTGYTF.

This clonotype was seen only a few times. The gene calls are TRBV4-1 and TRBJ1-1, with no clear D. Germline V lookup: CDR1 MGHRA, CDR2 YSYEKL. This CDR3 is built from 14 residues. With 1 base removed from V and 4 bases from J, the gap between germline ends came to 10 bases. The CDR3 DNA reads TGCGCCAGCAGCCAAGCCCCATGGGGCACTGAAGCTTTCTTT. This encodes CASSQAPWGTEAFF.

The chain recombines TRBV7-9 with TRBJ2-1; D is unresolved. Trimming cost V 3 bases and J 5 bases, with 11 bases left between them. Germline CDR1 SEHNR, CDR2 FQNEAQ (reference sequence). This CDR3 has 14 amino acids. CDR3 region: CASSFHNENNEQFF. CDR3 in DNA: TGTGCCAGCAGCTTCCATAATGAAAACAATGAGCAGTTCTTC.

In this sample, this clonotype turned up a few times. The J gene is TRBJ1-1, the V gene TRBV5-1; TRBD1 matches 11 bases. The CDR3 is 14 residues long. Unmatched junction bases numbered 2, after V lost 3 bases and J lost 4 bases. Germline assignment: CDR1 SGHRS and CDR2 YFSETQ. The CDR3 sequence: CASSSGTGGTEAFF. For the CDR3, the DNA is TGCGCCAGCAGCTCCGGGACAGGGGGCACTGAAGCTTTCTTT.

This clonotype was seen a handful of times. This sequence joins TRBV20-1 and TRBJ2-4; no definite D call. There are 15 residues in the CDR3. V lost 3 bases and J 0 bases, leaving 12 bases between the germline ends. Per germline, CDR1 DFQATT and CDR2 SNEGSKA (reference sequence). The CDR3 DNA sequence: TGCAGTGCTAGTTGGCAGAAAATAGCCAAAAACATTCAGTACTTC. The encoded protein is CSASWQKIAKNIQYF.

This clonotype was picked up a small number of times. The CDR3: CASSLTGQGLNEQFF. In nucleotides, the CDR3 is TGCGCCAGCAGCTTGACTGGACAGGGGCTGAATGAGCAGTTCTTC. The chain has TRBV5-1 and TRBJ2-1, with 9 bases identical to TRBD1. The CDR3 totals 15 residues. Losses at the gene ends were 1 base for V and 7 bases for J; bases not matched to a gene: 6. From germline, CDR1 is SGHRS and CDR2 YFSETQ.

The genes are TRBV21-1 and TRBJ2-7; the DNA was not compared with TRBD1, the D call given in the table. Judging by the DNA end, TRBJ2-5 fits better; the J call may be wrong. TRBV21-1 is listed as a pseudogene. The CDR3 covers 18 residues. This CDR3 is CASSKGISGQGRRETQYF. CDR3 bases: TGTGCCAGCAGCAAAGGGATCAGTGGACAGGGACGTAGAGAGACCCAGTACTTC.

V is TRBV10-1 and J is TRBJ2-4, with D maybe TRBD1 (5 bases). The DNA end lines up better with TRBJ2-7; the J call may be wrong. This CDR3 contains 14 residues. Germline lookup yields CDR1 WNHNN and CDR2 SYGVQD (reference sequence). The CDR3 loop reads CASSESKGFDEQYF. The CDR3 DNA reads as TGCGCCAGCAGTGAGTCGAAGGGGTTTGACGAGCAGTACTTC.

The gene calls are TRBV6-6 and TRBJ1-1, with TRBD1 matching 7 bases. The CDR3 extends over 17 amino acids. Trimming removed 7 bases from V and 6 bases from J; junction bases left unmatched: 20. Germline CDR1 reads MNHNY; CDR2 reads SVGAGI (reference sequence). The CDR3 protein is CASTLLPAGGYFSEAFF. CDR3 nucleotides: TGTGCCAGCACCCTCCTACCCGCAGGGGGTTATTTCTCTGAAGCTTTCTTT.

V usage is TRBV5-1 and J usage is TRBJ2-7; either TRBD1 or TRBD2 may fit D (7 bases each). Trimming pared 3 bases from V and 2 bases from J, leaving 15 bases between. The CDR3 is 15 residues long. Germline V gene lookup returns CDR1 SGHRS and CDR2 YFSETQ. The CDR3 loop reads CASSSQGGAPYEQYF. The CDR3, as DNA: TGCGCCAGCAGCTCCCAGGGGGGGGCCCCCTACGAGCAGTACTTC.

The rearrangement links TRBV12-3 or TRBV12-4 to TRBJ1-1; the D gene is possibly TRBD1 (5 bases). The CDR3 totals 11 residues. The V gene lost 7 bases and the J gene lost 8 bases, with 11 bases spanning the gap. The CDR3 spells CASTLGTEAFF. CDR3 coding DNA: TGTGCCAGCACTTTGGGGACGGAAGCTTTCTTT.

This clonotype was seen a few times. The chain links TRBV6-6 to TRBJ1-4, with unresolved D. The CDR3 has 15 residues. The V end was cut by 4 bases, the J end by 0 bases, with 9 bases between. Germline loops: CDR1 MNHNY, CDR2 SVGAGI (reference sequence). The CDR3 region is CASSSSRSTNEKLFF. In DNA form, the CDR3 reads TGTGCCAGCAGTTCGTCCCGATCAACTAATGAAAAACTGTTTTTT.

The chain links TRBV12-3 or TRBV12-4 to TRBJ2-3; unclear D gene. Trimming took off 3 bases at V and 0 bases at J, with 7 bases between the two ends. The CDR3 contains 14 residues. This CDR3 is CASSFGSSTDTQYF. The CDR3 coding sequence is TGTGCCAGCAGTTTTGGTTCAAGCACAGATACGCAGTATTTT.

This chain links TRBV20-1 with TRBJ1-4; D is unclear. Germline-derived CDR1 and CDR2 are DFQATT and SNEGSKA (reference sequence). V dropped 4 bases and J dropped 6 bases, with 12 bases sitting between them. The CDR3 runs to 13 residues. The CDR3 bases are TGCAGTGCTAAGAAACAAGGGCATGAAAAACTGTTTTTT. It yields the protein CSAKKQGHEKLFF.